The entry below describes one T cell receptor beta chain. What it recognizes is unknown. This entry comes from a study of CD8+CD57+ T cells in acquired aplastic anemia. Study background: Mean yield of DNA from sorted CD4+ and CD8+ cells was approximately 3 ug.

The sequenced patients had an expansion of CD8+CD57+ cells seen by flow cytometry. Study-wide points: Patients were compared with controls for CD8+ Simpson's diversity, and no significant difference emerged.

The study profiled TCR beta VDJ and CDR3 using genomic DNA as template. TCRdb re-called the reads with MiXCR, one entry per CDR3 protein. The sample consists of about 150,000 distinct CDR3 sequences, about 52% of them appearing once. The germline V and J ends were trimmed by 1 base and 3 bases, with 10 bases remaining between them. The CDR3 sequence is 15 residues long. Germline V gives CDR1 MGHRA, CDR2 YSYEKL. The rearrangement links TRBV4-1 to TRBJ1-3; perhaps TRBD1 as D (6 bases). This clonotype originated in a human donor with aplastic anemia. The sequencing input was sorted CD4+, CD8+, or CD8+CD57+ T cells (not recorded which) from PBMCs. Here the CDR3 DNA reads TGCGCCAGCAGCCAAGCGGGGGGCAGTGGAAACACCATATATTTT. Encoded protein: CASSQAGGSGNTIYF.